The rows below give T cell receptor beta chains drawn from one sample of a study of T cell repertoires in cytomegalovirus infection. TCRdb used MiXCR to reprocess the reads, holding one entry per CDR3 protein. The sample carries a few hundred thousand distinct CDR3 sequences, approximately 26% recorded once. The sequencing sample was made of PBMCs. These receptor sequences come from a human donor in good health (CMV status not recorded). Some clones in this sample may be carry-over from other donors' samples. Each CDR3 is given with its conserved first and last residue.

V	CDR3
TRBV5-4	CASSLSNRETQYF
TRBV7-2	CASSLASRADTQYF
TRBV12-3/TRBV12-4	CASSSSGGNQPQHF
TRBV11-3	CASSPGRGDAFF
TRBV19	CASKVGAGYNEQFF
TRBV20-1	CSAMGGTGYTEAFF
TRBV20-1	CSARRAGLSTEAFF
TRBV5-6	CASTHTWRVNTEAFF
TRBV19	CASSLEGDLHYGYTF
TRBV28	CASSLPLGTNEKLFF
TRBV7-2	CASSLATGNNEQFF
TRBV18	CASSPPTSGVLNEQFF
TRBV5-3	CASSLPDSLSTDTQYF
TRBV29-1	CSADTDQTYNEQFF
TRBV6-5	CASSAYRGGITEAFF
TRBV19	CASSIRAGAYNEQFF
TRBV4-3	CASSQDGTSAYEQYF
TRBV12-3/TRBV12-4	CASSGGLADYTDTQYF
TRBV19	CASSIGTARAHGTQYF
TRBV28	CASSPRQGGSEQYF
TRBV7-9	CASTGGQSDANTGELFF
TRBV12-3/TRBV12-4	CASSLGDRSKNTEAFF
TRBV6-2/TRBV6-3	CASSYSTSVRETQYF
TRBV6-5	CASSYFPTGGHTEAFF
TRBV7-3	CASSTRGRDNEQFF
TRBV7-2	CASSLFRSTEAFF
TRBV6-6	CASTLSTRRADEAFF
TRBV7-3	CASSLAPHVEAFF